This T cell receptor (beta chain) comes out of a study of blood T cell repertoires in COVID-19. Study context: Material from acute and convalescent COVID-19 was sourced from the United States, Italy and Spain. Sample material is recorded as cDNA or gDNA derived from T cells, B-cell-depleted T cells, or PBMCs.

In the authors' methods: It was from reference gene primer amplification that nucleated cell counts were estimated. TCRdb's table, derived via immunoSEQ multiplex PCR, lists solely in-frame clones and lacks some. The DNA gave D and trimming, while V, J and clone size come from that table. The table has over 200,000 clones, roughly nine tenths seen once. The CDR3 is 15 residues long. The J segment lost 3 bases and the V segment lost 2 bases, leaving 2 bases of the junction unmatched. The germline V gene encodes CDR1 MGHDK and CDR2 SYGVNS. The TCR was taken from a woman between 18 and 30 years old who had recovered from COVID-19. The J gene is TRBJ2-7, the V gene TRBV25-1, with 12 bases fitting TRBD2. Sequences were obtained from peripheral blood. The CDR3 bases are TGTGCCAGCAGTGAACAACTAGCGGGAGGCTACGAGCAGTACTTC. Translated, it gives CASSEQLAGGYEQYF.